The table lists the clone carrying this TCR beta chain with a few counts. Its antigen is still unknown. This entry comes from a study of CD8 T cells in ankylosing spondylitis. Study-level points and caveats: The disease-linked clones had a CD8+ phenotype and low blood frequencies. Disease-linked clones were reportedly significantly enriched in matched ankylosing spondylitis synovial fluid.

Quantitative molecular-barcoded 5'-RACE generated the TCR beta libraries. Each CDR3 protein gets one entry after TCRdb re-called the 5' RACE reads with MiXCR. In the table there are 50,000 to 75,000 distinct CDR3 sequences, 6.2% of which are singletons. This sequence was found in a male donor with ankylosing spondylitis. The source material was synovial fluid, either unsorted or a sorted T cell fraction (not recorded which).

The CDR3, as DNA: TGTGCCAGCATGATGTGGGTGGCCACTGAAGCTTTCTTT. It specifies CASMMWVATEAFF. The chain employs TRBV5-6 and TRBJ1-1, with no clear D. The germline CDR1 and CDR2 sequences are SGHDT and YYEEEE. V shed 6 bases and J shed 4 bases, with 13 bases lying between them. This CDR3 region has 13 residues.